One and the same sample provided the 29 T cell receptor beta chains below, sequenced in a study of blood T cell repertoires in COVID-19. Using immunoSEQ multiplex PCR, the repertoire was profiled, and TCRdb retains in-frame clones only, with some absent. The data contain under 150,000 clones, 70% to 90% of them singletons. Material: peripheral blood. These receptor sequences come from a woman between 45 and 60 years old with acute or convalescent COVID-19.

The V call is TRBV6-5, the J call TRBJ2-7, with TRBD1 matching 9 bases. The trim removed 6 bases at V and 3 bases at J, leaving 9 bases unmatched. Germline CDR1 is MNHEY and CDR2 is SVGAGI. The CDR3 extends over 15 amino acids. CDR3 coding DNA: TGTGCCAGCAGGGGGCTGAGGACAGGGGACTACGAGCAGTACTTC. It yields the protein CASRGLRTGDYEQYF.

The V call is TRBV27, the J call TRBJ2-2; D is ambiguous. This CDR3 spans 13 amino acids. CDR1 and CDR2 (germline): MNHEY, SMNVEV (reference sequence). Trimming removed 5 bases at V and 13 bases at J, with 17 bases between. For the CDR3, the DNA is TGTGCCAGCAGTGGCGCAGGCCCCCAACGGCTGTTTTTT. This encodes CASSGAGPQRLFF.

The V call is TRBV15, the J call TRBJ1-4, with D uncertain. This CDR3 contains 16 residues. Germline V gene data show CDR1 as LNHNV and CDR2 as YYDKDF (reference sequence). V lost 0 bases and J 1 base, leaving 9 bases between the germline ends. CDR3 amino acids: CATSRDGEGTNEKLFF. The CDR3 DNA reads TGTGCCACCAGCAGAGATGGGGAGGGAACTAATGAAAAACTGTTTTTT.

The chain links TRBV2 to TRBJ2-2, with D unresolved. Germline CDR1 SNHLY, CDR2 FYNNEI. V dropped 5 bases and J dropped 0 bases, with 10 bases sitting between them. The CDR3 is 15 amino acids. CDR3 loop: CASSRTPANTGELFF. In DNA, the CDR3 is TGTGCCAGCAGTCGAACCCCAGCGAACACCGGGGAGCTGTTTTTT.

The chain recombines TRBV19 with TRBJ1-1; D is undetermined. This CDR3 has 14 amino acids. The ends were cut back, 3 bases at V and 0 bases at J, with 8 bases in the middle. Germline V gene lookup returns CDR1 LNHDA and CDR2 SQIVND (reference sequence). In nucleotides, the CDR3 is TGTGCCAGTAGTATGGCGGGAATGAACACTGAAGCTTTCTTT. This translates into CASSMAGMNTEAFF.

The rearrangement uses TRBV7-2 and TRBJ2-1; 9 bases are shared with TRBD2. This CDR3 is 14 amino acids long. After removal of 1 base from V and 9 bases from J, the junction contained 4 bases not matched to a gene. The germline CDR1 and CDR2 sequences are SGHTA and FQGNSA. This CDR3 reads CASSLVATSGEQFF. The CDR3 DNA sequence: TGTGCCAGCAGCTTAGTCGCGACTAGCGGTGAGCAGTTCTTC. Full variable domain (outside the CDR3, taken from reference TRBV7-2 and TRBJ2-1): GAGVSQSPSNKVTEKGKDVELRCDPISGHTALYWYRQSLGQGLEFLIYFQGNSAPDKSGLPSDRFSAERTGGSVSTLTIQRTQQEDSAVYLCASSLVATSGEQFFGPGTRLTVL.

The chain couples TRBV4-3 to TRBJ1-6; D might be TRBD1 (5 bases). The CDR3 sequence is 14 residues long. V was shortened by 5 bases and J by 7 bases, with 12 bases between the two germline ends. The germline gives CDR1 LGHNA, CDR2 YSLEER. The CDR3 bases are TGCGCCAGCAGCACCGGGGGTGTCAATTCACCCCTCCACTTT. Residues: CASSTGGVNSPLHF.

This chain uses TRBV12-3 or TRBV12-4 with TRBJ1-2, with D possibly matching TRBD1 (5 bases). V was shortened by 8 bases and J by 5 bases, with 6 bases between the two germline ends. The CDR3 spans 10 residues. In DNA, the CDR3 is TGTGCCAGCGGACATTATGGCTACACCTTC. It specifies CASGHYGYTF.

The rearrangement uses TRBV14 and TRBJ1-2, with 7 bases that match TRBD1. This CDR3 comprises 15 residues. Germline CDR1 is SGHDN and CDR2 is FVKESK. The V segment lost 4 bases and the J segment 2 bases; nucleotides outside the gene matches: 7. The CDR3 DNA is TGTGCCAGCAGCCTTCAGACAGGGTGGAACTATGGCTACACCTTC. Protein product: CASSLQTGWNYGYTF.

V and J are TRBV5-6 and TRBJ2-5; 8 nucleotides match TRBD2. The CDR3 length is 14 residues. Germline trimming cut 2 bases from V and 6 bases from J; bases unmatched to any gene: 6. Germline CDR1 SGHDT, CDR2 YYEEEE. The CDR3 sequence: CASSLSGSEQTQYF. CDR3 sequence (DNA): TGTGCCAGCAGCTTAAGCGGGAGCGAGCAGACCCAGTACTTC.

V is TRBV20-1 and J is TRBJ1-2; no firm D call. Germline assignment: CDR1 DFQATT and CDR2 SNEGSKA (reference sequence). V gave up 3 bases and J gave up 7 bases, with 15 bases separating them. This CDR3 contains 13 residues. The CDR3 DNA is TGCAGTGCTAGTGGGTGGTGGGGAGGTGGCTACACCTTC. Amino acids: CSASGWWGGGYTF.

The rearrangement joins TRBV9 to TRBJ1-1; D remains unclear. Germline CDR1 and CDR2: SGDLS and YYNGEE. The CDR3 extends over 14 amino acids. Trimming shortened V by 6 bases and J by 5 bases, and 17 bases separated the two germline ends. The CDR3: CASNPGARGTEAFF. The CDR3 nucleotides are TGTGCCAGCAATCCGGGCGCCCGAGGGACTGAAGCTTTCTTT.

The chain recombines TRBV7-9 with TRBJ2-1; TRBD1 matches at 7 bases. The CDR3 loop spans 12 amino acids. Trimming at V came to 3 bases and at J to 8 bases, leaving 1 base not matched to a gene. CDR1 and CDR2 from the germline V gene are SEHNR and FQNEAQ (reference sequence). DNA of the CDR3: TGTGCCAGCAGCTTTGGACAGGATGAGCAGTTCTTC. Its protein product is CASSFGQDEQFF. Drawing the rest from reference TRBV7-9 and TRBJ2-1, the complete variable domain is DTGVSQNPRHKITKRGQNVTFRCDPISEHNRLYWYRQTLGQGPEFLTYFQNEAQLEKSRLLSDRFSAERPKGSFSTLEIQRTEQGDSAMYLCASSFGQDEQFFGPGTRLTVL.

This clone was counted a single time. This rearrangement joins TRBV11-2 to TRBJ2-7, with 7 bases fitting TRBD1. The CDR3 length is 15 residues. V lost 6 bases, J lost 0 bases, and 8 bases stayed unmatched. The germline V gene encodes CDR1 SGHAT and CDR2 FQNNGV. CDR3 sequence (DNA): TGTGCCAGCAGGGAACCGGGACAGAGCTCCTACGAGCAGTACTTC. This gives the protein CASREPGQSSYEQYF.

The chain's CDR3 is CASSEISARSGNTIYF. The CDR3 DNA sequence: TGTGCCAGCAGTGAAATCAGCGCTCGTTCTGGAAACACCATATATTTT. The rearrangement links TRBV6-1 to TRBJ1-3; D ambiguous. Trimming pared 2 bases from V and 1 base from J, leaving 12 bases between. This CDR3 is 16 amino acids long. Germline V gene lookup returns CDR1 MNHNS and CDR2 SASEGT.

This clone appeared a single time. The V call is TRBV4-2, the J call TRBJ2-5; D gene unclear. In germline, CDR1 is LGHNA, CDR2 YNFKEQ. V was shortened by 1 base and J by 4 bases, with 10 bases between the two germline ends. CDR3 length: 14 residues. Here the CDR3 DNA reads TGTGCCAGCAGCCAAGTTGACACGGTAGAGACCCAGTACTTC. Amino acids: CASSQVDTVETQYF.

The V and J genes are TRBV6-5 and TRBJ1-1, with no clear D. CDR1 is MNHEY, CDR2 SVGAGI, per germline. CDR3 length: 14 amino acids. Trimming stripped 5 bases from V and 0 bases from J, with 10 bases between. CDR3 sequence (DNA): TGTGCCAGCAGTAAATCAACAGTGAACACTGAAGCTTTCTTT. Translated, it gives CASSKSTVNTEAFF.

V gene TRBV28 combines with J gene TRBJ1-6; no clear D gene. Germline values: CDR1 MDHEN, CDR2 SYDVKM. This CDR3 contains 12 residues. Trimming took off 7 bases at V and 10 bases at J, with 11 bases between the two ends. CDR3 bases: TGTGCCAGCACCGACATCGACTCACCCCTCCACTTT. It translates to CASTDIDSPLHF.

The chain combines TRBV6-4 with TRBJ2-7; 8 positions agree with TRBD2. The CDR3 covers 15 residues. The V and J ends lost 3 bases and 0 bases, in that order; junction bases with no gene match: 4. Germline CDR1 is MRHNA and CDR2 is SNTAGT. The CDR3 is CASSESGRVSYEQYF. As DNA, the CDR3 is TGTGCCAGCAGTGAAAGCGGGAGAGTCTCCTACGAGCAGTACTTC.

This rearrangement joins TRBV4-1 to TRBJ2-3; 8 bases align to TRBD2. Trimming at V came to 0 bases and at J to 3 bases, leaving 8 bases not matched to a gene. The germline gives CDR1 MGHRA, CDR2 YSYEKL. This CDR3 is 17 amino acids long. The CDR3 nucleotides are TGCGCCAGCAGCCAAGAGCGCCGGGAGGGCGGGACAGATACGCAGTATTTT. Translation: CASSQERREGGTDTQYF.

The chain combines TRBV12-1 with TRBJ1-1; TRBD1 was called by the table and not checked on the DNA. TRBV12-1 constitutes a pseudogene. This CDR3 is built from 18 residues. The CDR3 DNA follows: TGTGCCAGCAGCTCGCCAGGGGGCGCGTCGACCATGAACACTGAAGCTTTCTTT. Translating it yields CASSSPGGASTMNTEAFF.

The rearrangement uses TRBV12-3 or TRBV12-4 and TRBJ1-2, with 10 positions matching TRBD1. V shed 5 bases, J shed 9 bases, and the junction held 6 bases outside the gene matches. There are 13 residues in the CDR3. The CDR3 region is CASSPGQGIRYTF. The CDR3 region has the DNA TGTGCCAGCAGTCCGGGACAGGGGATCCGCTACACCTTC.

This rearrangement joins TRBV7-9 to TRBJ1-6; 9 bases align to TRBD1. V gave up 4 bases and J gave up 3 bases; unmatched junction bases: 7. This CDR3 spans 17 amino acids. The germline V gene encodes CDR1 SEHNR and CDR2 FQNEAQ (reference sequence). As DNA, the CDR3 is TGTGCCAGCAGCTACCCCACAGGGGGCCGCTATAATTCACCCCTCCACTTT. As protein: CASSYPTGGRYNSPLHF.

This clone was counted once. The V gene is TRBV24-1, the J gene TRBJ2-1, with 7 positions matching TRBD2. After removal of 3 bases from V and 10 bases from J, the junction contained 2 bases not matched to a gene. Germline CDR1 KGHDR, CDR2 SFDVKD. The CDR3 sequence is 12 residues long. CDR3 residues: CATSDQAGEQFF. For the CDR3, the DNA is TGTGCCACCAGTGATCAAGCGGGAGAGCAGTTCTTC.

The chain combines TRBV27 with TRBJ1-3; D may be TRBD1 (5 bases). The V end lost 5 bases, the J end lost 0 bases, and 11 bases lay between the germline ends. The CDR3 length is 15 residues. Germline V gene lookup returns CDR1 MNHEY and CDR2 SMNVEV (reference sequence). Written as DNA, the CDR3 is TGTGCCAGCAGTCCGACAGCTTACTCTGGAAACACCATATATTTT. It codes for CASSPTAYSGNTIYF.

The chain uses TRBV30 and TRBJ2-3; 12 positions agree with TRBD2. This CDR3 has 16 amino acids. Germline values: CDR1 GTSNPN, CDR2 SVGIG (reference sequence). Losses at the gene ends were 2 bases for V and 5 bases for J; bases not matched to a gene: 8. In DNA, the CDR3 is TGTGCCTGGAGTAGACCTAGCGGGAGGGCCAGAGATACGCAGTATTTT. Protein: CAWSRPSGRARDTQYF.

This chain joins TRBV27 and TRBJ1-5, with D unclear. V was cut by 2 bases and J by 6 bases, with 8 bases left in between. The CDR3 spans 13 residues. Per the germline V gene, CDR1 is MNHEY and CDR2 is SMNVEV (reference sequence). CDR3 sequence reads: CASSLEGPQPQHF. The DNA for the CDR3 is TGTGCCAGCAGTTTAGAGGGTCCTCAGCCCCAGCATTTT.

The chain carries TRBV28 and TRBJ2-1; TRBD1 agrees at 8 bases. Germline CDR1 MDHEN, CDR2 SYDVKM. The CDR3 is made up of 17 amino acids. Unmatched junction bases numbered 9, after V lost 5 bases and J lost 0 bases. CDR3 bases: TGTGCCAGCAGTCCCGGGACAGGCTGGGACTCCTACAATGAGCAGTTCTTC. This translates into CASSPGTGWDSYNEQFF.

The chain is built from TRBV6-5 and TRBJ2-5, with D maybe TRBD1 (6 bases). V lost 7 bases to trimming and J lost 4 bases, with 13 bases between them. This CDR3 has 13 residues. Germline V gene lookup returns CDR1 MNHEY and CDR2 SVGAGI. CDR3 sequence reads: CASTSPGAETQYF. The CDR3 coding sequence is TGTGCCAGCACTTCCCCAGGGGCAGAGACCCAGTACTTC.